One sample yielded the 11 T cell receptor beta chains listed below, sequenced in a study of molecular identifiers for immune sequencing clone quantification. TCRdb itself ran the PCR reads through MiXCR, one entry per CDR3 protein. The repertoire holds approximately 590,000 distinct CDR3 sequences, 25% seen once, with about 0.73% in the top ten. Source material: naive CD8+ T cells from blood, with Jurkat cell RNA spiked in. Specified subset: FACS-sorted CD8+CD4-CCR7+CD45RA+ naive T cells. These receptors were collected from a human donor in good health. Some libraries in this study had Jurkat cell RNA spiked in.

As regards this clonotype: With a much larger clone just one base away, this may be a read error. This chain links TRBV7-2 with TRBJ2-3; TRBD2 matches at 12 bases. Germline V lookup: CDR1 SGHTA, CDR2 FQGNSA. With V trimmed by 4 bases and J by 4 bases, 6 bases remained unmatched. CDR3 size: 16 residues. Here the CDR3 reads CASSSSGGAYSDTQYF. The CDR3 DNA is TGTGCCAGCAGCTCTAGCGGGGGGGCCTATTCAGATACGCAGTATTTT. Filled out from reference TRBV7-2 and TRBJ2-3, the complete variable domain reads GAGVSQSPSNKVTEKGKDVELRCDPISGHTALYWYRQSLGQGLEFLIYFQGNSAPDKSGLPSDRFSAERTGGSVSTLTIQRTQQEDSAVYLCASSSSGGAYSDTQYFGPGTRLTVL.

This clonotype came up a few times. The chain employs TRBV3-1 and TRBJ2-5; TRBD1 is a possible D gene (5 bases). Trimming shortened V by 0 bases and J by 5 bases, and 10 bases separated the two germline ends. The CDR3 is 14 amino acids. Germline CDR1 and CDR2: LGHDT and YNNKEL (reference sequence). CDR3 nucleotide sequence: TGTGCCAGCAGCCAAGAGCAGGGTTGGGAGACCCAGTACTTC. This encodes CASSQEQGWETQYF.

This chain links TRBV5-1 with TRBJ2-4; the match to TRBD1 covers 7 bases. The germline CDR1 and CDR2 sequences are SGHRS and YFSETQ. The CDR3 consists of 13 residues. V trimming: 3 bases; J trimming: 7 bases; junction bases outside the gene matches: 4. CDR3 amino acids: CASSSDRDNIQYF. CDR3 coding DNA: TGCGCCAGCAGCTCCGACAGGGATAACATTCAGTACTTC. Supplemented by reference TRBV5-1 and TRBJ2-4, the full variable domain reads KAGVTQTPRYLIKTRGQQVTLSCSPISGHRSVSWYQQTPGQGLQFLFEYFSETQRNKGNFPGRFSGRQFSNSRSEMNVSTLELGDSALYLCASSSDRDNIQYFGAGTRLSVL.

As regards this clonotype: A much larger clone differs by one base, so this may be a read error. The chain is built from TRBV4-1 and TRBJ1-2; D is ambiguous. CDR3 length: 15 amino acids. Per germline, CDR1 MGHRA and CDR2 YSYEKL. Trimming removed 4 bases at V and 7 bases at J, with 19 bases between. The CDR3 spells CASSLGGRWIVGYTF. CDR3 DNA sequence: TGCGCCAGCAGCCTAGGCGGCAGGTGGATTGTTGGCTACACCTTC.

The chain's CDR3 is CASSLGLGQGAAYEQYF. CDR3 sequence (DNA): TGTGCCAGCAGCTTAGGTTTAGGGCAGGGGGCGGCCTACGAGCAGTACTTC. V gene TRBV7-6 combines with J gene TRBJ2-7, with 8 bases fitting TRBD1. Trimming cost V 1 base and J 2 bases; bases outside gene matches: 10. The CDR3 loop spans 17 amino acids. The V gene's germline CDR1 is SGHVS and CDR2 FNYEAQ.

This clonotype was detected many times. CDR3 DNA sequence: TGTGCCAGCAGCGCCAGCGGGGCAGACGAGCAGTACTTC. It specifies CASSASGADEQYF. This chain links TRBV7-2 with TRBJ2-7; 7 nucleotides match TRBD2. Germline CDR1 SGHTA, CDR2 FQGNSA. This CDR3 contains 13 residues. V shed 5 bases, J shed 5 bases, and the junction held 6 bases outside the gene matches.

This clonotype was detected many times. The genes are TRBV29-1 and TRBJ2-3; 8 positions match TRBD2. CDR3 size: 15 residues. Trimming cost V 2 bases and J 3 bases; bases outside gene matches: 7. Germline CDR1 and CDR2: SQVTM and ANQGSEA. The CDR3, as DNA: TGCAGCGTTGAACCCACGGCTAGCGGGACAGATACGCAGTATTTT. Encoded protein: CSVEPTASGTDTQYF.

Here the CDR3 reads CASRDKASLYSPLHF. The CDR3 coding sequence is TGTGCCAGCAGGGACAAGGCATCGTTGTATTCACCCCTCCACTTT. The V call is TRBV6-2 or TRBV6-3, the J call TRBJ1-6, with D possibly TRBD1 on 5 matching bases. The CDR3 spans 15 residues. The germline CDR1 and CDR2 sequences are MNHEY and SVGEGT. Trimming left V 6 bases short and J 8 bases short, with 17 bases between.

On this clonotype: One base away lies a much larger clone, so this may be a sequencing read error. The chain combines TRBV12-3 or TRBV12-4 with TRBJ1-5; 10 bases line up with TRBD1. CDR3 length equals 14 residues. Trimming removed 11 bases from V and 7 bases from J; junction bases left unmatched: 11. DNA of the CDR3: TGTGCCCGCACTCCCGGGACAGGGGTGCAGCCCCAGCATTTT. Protein sequence: CARTPGTGVQPQHF.

This chain connects TRBV12-3 or TRBV12-4 to TRBJ1-1; D call uncertain. V was shortened by 3 bases and J by 5 bases, with 16 bases between the two germline ends. CDR3 length: 15 amino acids. DNA for the CDR3: TGTGCCAGCAGTTTTATTGTAAAGTCCCGTACTGAAGCTTTCTTT. Its protein is CASSFIVKSRTEAFF.

On this clonotype itself: The junction does not match germline at one end; this may be a read error. V gene TRBV12-3 or TRBV12-4 combines with J gene TRBJ2-1; D unresolved. The length of the CDR3 is 16 residues. CDR3: CASSLDPYSSHNEQFF. CDR3 DNA: TGTGCCAGCAGTTTAGACCCTTACAGCTCCCACAATGAGCAGTTCTTC.